Listed below are T cell receptor beta chains from one sample, sequenced in a study of shared clonotypes between healthy human individuals. Clones were sequenced by immunoSEQ multiplex PCR, and TCRdb holds only the in-frame ones, with some missing. The table includes about 2.4 million clones, 80% to 95% detected once. Sequencing was done on a sample of naive CD4+ T cells from PBMCs. Receptors originate from a man aged 18-30 years in good health. Some clones in this sample may be carry-over from other donors' samples. Both conserved end residues are part of each CDR3. A D gene is named only where the DNA matches it firmly. Clone size is shown for a subset of rows, as once, few, many or a class of expanded clone.

V: TRBV25-1
length: 12
J: TRBJ2-1
D: NA
size: NA
DNA: TGTGCCAGCAGTGAACGGCGGAATGAGCAGTTCTTC
CDR3: CASSERRNEQFF

V: TRBV4-3
length: 13
J: TRBJ2-1
D: NA
size: NA
DNA: TGCGCCAGCAGCCAAGATCTTACGGCCAGGCAGTTCTTC
CDR3: CASSQDLTARQFF

V: TRBV18
length: 13
J: TRBJ1-2
D: NA
size: NA
DNA: TGTGCCAGCTCACCGGGAACAGATTATGGCTACACCTTC
CDR3: CASSPGTDYGYTF

V: TRBV25-1
length: 16
J: TRBJ2-5
D: TRBD2
size: NA
DNA: TGTGCCAGCAGAGCCTTGGCGGCGGGGGGCCGGGAGACCCAGTACTTC
CDR3: CASRALAAGGRETQYF

V: TRBV2
length: 17
J: TRBJ1-1
D: TRBD1
size: NA
DNA: TGTGCCAGCAGTGGAGCTAGGGACAGGGGGCTGGGGACTGAAGCTTTCTTT
CDR3: CASSGARDRGLGTEAFF

V: TRBV28
length: 15
J: TRBJ2-7
D: NA
size: NA
DNA: TGTGCCAGCACCTCTGGAGGGGCCCCCTCCTACGAGCAGTACTTC
CDR3: CASTSGGAPSYEQYF

V: TRBV21-1
length: 18
J: TRBJ2-2
D: NA
size: NA
DNA: TGTGCCAGCACCTCAGGGACTAGCGGGAGGGTCTGGACCGGGGAGCTGTTTTTT
CDR3: CASTSGTSGRVWTGELFF

V: TRBV15
length: 14
J: TRBJ2-7
D: NA
size: NA
DNA: TGTGCCACCAGCAGAGAGGGACTTACTTACGAGCAGTACTTC
CDR3: CATSREGLTYEQYF

V: TRBV2
length: 15
J: TRBJ2-1
D: TRBD1
size: NA
DNA: TGTGCCAGCAGTCCGGACAGGGGAAGCTACAATGAGCAGTTCTTC
CDR3: CASSPDRGSYNEQFF

V: TRBV14
length: 12
J: TRBJ1-1
D: NA
size: NA
DNA: TGTGCCAGCAGCCAAGGTCGTGCTGAAGCTTTCTTT
CDR3: CASSQGRAEAFF

V: TRBV7-3
length: 15
J: TRBJ2-7
D: NA
size: NA
DNA: TGTGCCAGCAGCTACAACCCGGGACAAAACTACGAGCAGTACTTC
CDR3: CASSYNPGQNYEQYF

V: TRBV7-3
length: 13
J: TRBJ2-1
D: NA
size: NA
DNA: TGTGCCAGCAGCCCAGGAATCAACAATGAGCAGTTCTTC
CDR3: CASSPGINNEQFF

V: TRBV5-1
length: 15
J: TRBJ1-1
D: TRBD1
size: NA
DNA: TGCGCCAGCAGCTTTACGGGACAGACGGGCACTGAAGCTTTCTTT
CDR3: CASSFTGQTGTEAFF

V: TRBV4-1
length: 13
J: TRBJ1-4
D: NA
size: NA
DNA: TGCGCCAGCAGCCAGTTAGCAGGGGAAAAACTGTTTTTT
CDR3: CASSQLAGEKLFF

V: TRBV19
length: 11
J: TRBJ1-1
D: NA
size: few
DNA: TGTGCCACGGCGACCCAGACTGCGGCTTTCTTT
CDR3: CATATQTAAFF

V: TRBV6-5
length: 14
J: TRBJ2-2
D: NA
size: NA
DNA: TGTGCCAGCAGTTACTCCAGAAACACCGGGGAGCTGTTTTTT
CDR3: CASSYSRNTGELFF

V: TRBV14
length: 14
J: TRBJ1-4
D: NA
size: NA
DNA: TGTGCCAGCAGCTCCCGAAACCCAGGCGAAAAACTGTTTTTT
CDR3: CASSSRNPGEKLFF

V: TRBV2
length: 16
J: TRBJ1-2
D: NA
size: NA
DNA: TGTGCCAGCAGTGAACGCCCCGGGACTGGGGTCTATGGCTACACCTTC
CDR3: CASSERPGTGVYGYTF

V: TRBV2
length: 15
J: TRBJ1-3
D: NA
size: NA
DNA: TGTGCCAGCAGTGGCGGACCGATCTCTGGAAACACCATATATTTT
CDR3: CASSGGPISGNTIYF

V: TRBV4-2
length: 18
J: TRBJ2-5
D: TRBD2
size: once
DNA: TGTGCCAGCAGCCAAGACGTAGCGGGAGGGATCAGCAAAGAGACCCAGTACTTC
CDR3: CASSQDVAGGISKETQYF

V: TRBV5-1
length: 13
J: TRBJ1-5
D: NA
size: NA
DNA: TGCGCCAGCAGCTTGGCCACGGGCGAGCCCCAGCATTTT
CDR3: CASSLATGEPQHF

V: TRBV14
length: 15
J: TRBJ2-7
D: NA
size: NA
DNA: TGTGCCAGCAGTCGACCCGGGAGTAGGATTTACGAGCAGTACTTC
CDR3: CASSRPGSRIYEQYF

V: TRBV5-6
length: 15
J: TRBJ2-1
D: TRBD1
size: NA
DNA: TGTGCCAGCAGCTACCGGGACAGGGGGCCGAATGAGCAGTTCTTC
CDR3: CASSYRDRGPNEQFF

V: TRBV6-6
length: 14
J: TRBJ1-2
D: TRBD1
size: NA
DNA: TGTGCCAGCAGTTCCTCCGGGACAGGACTGATCTACACCTTC
CDR3: CASSSSGTGLIYTF

V: TRBV7-9
length: 14
J: TRBJ1-4
D: NA
size: once
DNA: TGTGCCAGCAGCTTACCGGGGGCAGGAGAAAAACTGTTTTTT
CDR3: CASSLPGAGEKLFF

V: TRBV27
length: 14
J: TRBJ2-2
D: NA
size: NA
DNA: TGTGCCAGCAGCAGACTTGCTTGGGCCGGGGAGCTGTTTTTT
CDR3: CASSRLAWAGELFF

V: TRBV6-6
length: 15
J: TRBJ2-7
D: NA
size: once
DNA: TGTGCCAGCAGGGTCCCCGGGACAAGCACCTACGAGCAGTACTTC
CDR3: CASRVPGTSTYEQYF

V: TRBV7-2
length: 15
J: TRBJ2-5
D: TRBD1
size: NA
DNA: TGTGCCAGCAGCTTGGGGACAGGGCAGGCGGAGACCCAGTACTTC
CDR3: CASSLGTGQAETQYF

V: TRBV9
length: 15
J: TRBJ2-2
D: NA
size: NA
DNA: TGTGCCAGCAGCCCCTCCAGTCCGCGTCCCGGGGAGCTGTTTTTT
CDR3: CASSPSSPRPGELFF

V: TRBV5-1
length: 15
J: TRBJ2-7
D: TRBD2
size: once
DNA: TGCGCCAGCTCGCCCCCCGGGACTAGGGCATACGAGCAGTACTTC
CDR3: CASSPPGTRAYEQYF

V: TRBV28
length: 14
J: TRBJ1-4
D: NA
size: NA
DNA: TGTGCCAGCAGTCTAGGGGTCCAACCTGAAAAACTGTTTTTT
CDR3: CASSLGVQPEKLFF

V: TRBV6-1
length: 10
J: TRBJ1-1
D: NA
size: once
DNA: TGTGCCAGCTGGGAGCTCAAAGCTTTCTTT
CDR3: CASWELKAFF

V: TRBV30
length: 14
J: TRBJ1-5
D: NA
size: NA
DNA: TGTGCCTGGAGTGTTTCAGCCGACGGACGGCCCCAGCATTTT
CDR3: CAWSVSADGRPQHF

V: TRBV7-2
length: 16
J: TRBJ2-7
D: TRBD2
size: NA
DNA: TGTGCCAGCAGCTTACCCTTAGCGGGAGGGCTCGACGAGCAGTACTTC
CDR3: CASSLPLAGGLDEQYF

V: TRBV30
length: 11
J: TRBJ2-1
D: NA
size: NA
DNA: TGTGCCTGGAGTCGAGGGCCCGAGCAGTTCTTC
CDR3: CAWSRGPEQFF

V: TRBV28
length: 12
J: TRBJ2-5
D: NA
size: NA
DNA: TGTGCCAGCCACGGAAGTCAAGAGACCCAGTACTTC
CDR3: CASHGSQETQYF

V: TRBV7-3
length: 16
J: TRBJ2-2
D: NA
size: NA
DNA: TGTGCCAGCAGCCCTTACGGCGGGCCGAACACCGGGGAGCTGTTTTTT
CDR3: CASSPYGGPNTGELFF